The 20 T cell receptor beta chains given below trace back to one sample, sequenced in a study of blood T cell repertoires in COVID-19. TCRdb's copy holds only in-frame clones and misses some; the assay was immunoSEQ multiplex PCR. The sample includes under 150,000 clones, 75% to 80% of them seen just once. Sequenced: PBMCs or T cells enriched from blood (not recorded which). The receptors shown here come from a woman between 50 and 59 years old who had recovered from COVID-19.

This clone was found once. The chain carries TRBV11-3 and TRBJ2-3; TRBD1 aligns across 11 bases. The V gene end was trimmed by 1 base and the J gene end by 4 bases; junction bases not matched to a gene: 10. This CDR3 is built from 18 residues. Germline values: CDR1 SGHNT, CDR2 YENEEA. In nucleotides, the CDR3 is TGTGCCAGCAGCTTAGCCAGTGCCGGGACAGGGGGAGCAGATACGCAGTATTTT. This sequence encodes CASSLASAGTGGADTQYF.

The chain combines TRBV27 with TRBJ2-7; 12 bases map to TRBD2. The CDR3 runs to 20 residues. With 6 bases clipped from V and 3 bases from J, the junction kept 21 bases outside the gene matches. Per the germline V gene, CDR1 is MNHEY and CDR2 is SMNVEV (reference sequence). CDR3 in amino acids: CASSPAPSGRVGVLFYEQYF. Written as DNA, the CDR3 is TGTGCCAGCAGCCCTGCCCCTAGCGGGAGGGTCGGGGTATTGTTCTACGAGCAGTACTTC.

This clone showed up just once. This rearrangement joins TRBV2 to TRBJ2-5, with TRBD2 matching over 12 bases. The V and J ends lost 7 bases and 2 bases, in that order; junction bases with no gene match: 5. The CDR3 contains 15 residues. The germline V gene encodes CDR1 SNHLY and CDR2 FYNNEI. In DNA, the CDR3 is TGTGCCAGCATGCTGACTAGCGGGAGACAAGAGACCCAGTACTTC. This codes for CASMLTSGRQETQYF. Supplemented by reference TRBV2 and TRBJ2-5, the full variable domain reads EPEVTQTPSHQVTQMGQEVILRCVPISNHLYFYWYRQILGQKVEFLVSFYNNEISEKSEIFDDQFSVERPDGSNFTLKIRSTKLEDSAMYFCASMLTSGRQETQYFGPGTRLLVL.

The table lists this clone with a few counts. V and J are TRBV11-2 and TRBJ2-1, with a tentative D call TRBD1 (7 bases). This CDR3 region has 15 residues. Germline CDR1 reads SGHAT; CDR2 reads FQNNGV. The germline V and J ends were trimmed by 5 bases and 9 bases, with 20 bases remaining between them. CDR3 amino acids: CASSPLDREESEQFF. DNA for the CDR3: TGTGCCAGCAGCCCCCTCGACAGGGAGGAAAGTGAGCAGTTCTTC.

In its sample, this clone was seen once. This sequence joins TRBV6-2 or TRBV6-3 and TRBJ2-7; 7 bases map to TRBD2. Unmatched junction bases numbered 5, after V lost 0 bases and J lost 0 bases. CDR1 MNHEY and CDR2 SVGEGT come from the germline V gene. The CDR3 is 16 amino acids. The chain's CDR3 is CASSYSGGSRSYEQYF. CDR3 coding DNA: TGTGCCAGCAGTTACTCGGGCGGGAGCCGCTCCTACGAGCAGTACTTC.

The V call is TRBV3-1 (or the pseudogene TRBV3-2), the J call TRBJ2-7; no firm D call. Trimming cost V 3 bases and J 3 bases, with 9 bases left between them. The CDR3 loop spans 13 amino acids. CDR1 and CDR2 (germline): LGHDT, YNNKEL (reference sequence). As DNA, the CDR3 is TGTGCCAGCAGCCATGGCCTTGACTACGAGCAGTACTTC. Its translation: CASSHGLDYEQYF.

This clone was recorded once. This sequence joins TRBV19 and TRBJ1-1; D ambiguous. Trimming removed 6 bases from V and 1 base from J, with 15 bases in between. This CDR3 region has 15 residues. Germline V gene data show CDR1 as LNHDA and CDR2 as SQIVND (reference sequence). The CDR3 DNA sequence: TGTGCCAGTAGGCGGCAGAGGGCCTCGAACACTGAAGCTTTCTTT. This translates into CASRRQRASNTEAFF.

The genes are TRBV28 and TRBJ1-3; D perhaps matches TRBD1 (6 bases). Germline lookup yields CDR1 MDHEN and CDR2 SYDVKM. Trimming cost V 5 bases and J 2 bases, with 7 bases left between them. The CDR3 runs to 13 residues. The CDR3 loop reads CASSAGAGNTIYF. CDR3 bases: TGTGCCAGCAGTGCAGGGGCTGGAAACACCATATATTTT.

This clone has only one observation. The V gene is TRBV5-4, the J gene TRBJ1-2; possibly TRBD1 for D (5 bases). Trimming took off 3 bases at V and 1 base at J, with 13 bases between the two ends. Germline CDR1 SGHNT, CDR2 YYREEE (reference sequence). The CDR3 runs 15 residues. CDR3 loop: CASSSKRQGNYGYTF. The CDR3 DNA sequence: TGTGCCAGCAGCTCGAAGCGTCAGGGTAACTATGGCTACACCTTC.

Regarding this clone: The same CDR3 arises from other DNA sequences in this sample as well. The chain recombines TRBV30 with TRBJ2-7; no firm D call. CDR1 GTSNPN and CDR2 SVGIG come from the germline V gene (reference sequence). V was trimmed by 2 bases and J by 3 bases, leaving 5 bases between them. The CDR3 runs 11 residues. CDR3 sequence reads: CAWSSSYEQYF. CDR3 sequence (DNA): TGTGCCTGGAGTTCGAGCTACGAGCAGTACTTC.

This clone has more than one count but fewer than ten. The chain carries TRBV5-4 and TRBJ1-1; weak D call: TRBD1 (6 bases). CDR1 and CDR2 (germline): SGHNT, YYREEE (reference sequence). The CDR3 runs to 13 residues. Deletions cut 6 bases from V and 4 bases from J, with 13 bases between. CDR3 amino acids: CASKRGQSTEAFF. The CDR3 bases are TGTGCCAGCAAAAGAGGACAGAGCACTGAAGCTTTCTTT.

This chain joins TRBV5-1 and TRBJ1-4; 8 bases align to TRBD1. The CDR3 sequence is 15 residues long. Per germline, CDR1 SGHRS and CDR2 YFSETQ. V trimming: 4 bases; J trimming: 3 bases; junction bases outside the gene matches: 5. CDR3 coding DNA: TGCGCCAGCAGCCCCGGACAGGGTCCTAATGAAAAACTGTTTTTT. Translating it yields CASSPGQGPNEKLFF.

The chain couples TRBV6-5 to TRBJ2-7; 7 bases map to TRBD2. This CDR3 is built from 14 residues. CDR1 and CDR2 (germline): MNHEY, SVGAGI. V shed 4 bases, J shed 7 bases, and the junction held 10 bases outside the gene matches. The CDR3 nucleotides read TGTGCCAGCAGTTTACTCCCGGACGGGGGGGAGCAGTACTTC. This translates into CASSLLPDGGEQYF.

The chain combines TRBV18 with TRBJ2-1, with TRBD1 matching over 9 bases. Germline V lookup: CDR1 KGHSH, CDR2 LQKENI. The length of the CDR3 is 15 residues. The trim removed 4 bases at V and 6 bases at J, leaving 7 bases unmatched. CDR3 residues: CASSRPGTGTNEQFF. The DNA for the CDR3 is TGTGCCAGCTCACGACCCGGGACAGGGACCAATGAGCAGTTCTTC.

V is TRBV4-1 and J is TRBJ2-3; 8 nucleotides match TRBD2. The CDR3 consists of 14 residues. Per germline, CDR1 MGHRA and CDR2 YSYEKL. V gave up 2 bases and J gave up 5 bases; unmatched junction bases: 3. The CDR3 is CASSQSGGGDTQYF. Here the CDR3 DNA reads TGCGCCAGCAGCCAATCGGGGGGGGGAGATACGCAGTATTTT.

As DNA, the CDR3 is TGTGCCAGCAGCTTTCAGTATAATTCACCCCTCCACTTT. Protein: CASSFQYNSPLHF. The V gene is TRBV7-9, the J gene TRBJ1-6; D is ambiguous. CDR3 size: 13 residues. Trimming left V 3 bases short and J 4 bases short, with 4 bases between. Germline loops: CDR1 SEHNR, CDR2 FQNEAQ (reference sequence).

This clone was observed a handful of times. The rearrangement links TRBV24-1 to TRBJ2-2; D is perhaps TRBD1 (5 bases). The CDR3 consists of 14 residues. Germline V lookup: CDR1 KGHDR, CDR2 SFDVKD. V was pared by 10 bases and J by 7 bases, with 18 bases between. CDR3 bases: TGTGCCACTTTCGGCCCCAGGGTCGGCGGGGAGCTGTTTTTT. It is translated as CATFGPRVGGELFF.

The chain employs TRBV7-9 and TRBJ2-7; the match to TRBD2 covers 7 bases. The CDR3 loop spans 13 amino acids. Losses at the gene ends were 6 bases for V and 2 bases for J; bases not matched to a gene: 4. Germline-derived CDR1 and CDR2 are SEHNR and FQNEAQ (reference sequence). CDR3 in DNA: TGTGCCAGCAGACCCGGGGGGACCTACGAGCAGTACTTC. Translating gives CASRPGGTYEQYF.

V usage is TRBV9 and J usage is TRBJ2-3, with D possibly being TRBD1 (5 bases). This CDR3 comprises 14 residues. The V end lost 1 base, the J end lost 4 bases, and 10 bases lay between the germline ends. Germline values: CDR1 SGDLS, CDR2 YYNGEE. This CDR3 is CASSVQQDPDTQYF. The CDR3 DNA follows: TGTGCCAGCAGCGTACAACAGGACCCAGATACGCAGTATTTT.

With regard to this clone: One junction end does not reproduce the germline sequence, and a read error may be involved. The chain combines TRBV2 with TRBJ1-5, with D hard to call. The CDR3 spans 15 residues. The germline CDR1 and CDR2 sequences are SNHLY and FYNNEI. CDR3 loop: CASSELLGSNQPQHF. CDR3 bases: TGTGCCAGCAGTGAGCTTTTGGGTAGCAACCAGCCCCAGCATTTT.